This T cell receptor beta chain comes out of a study of regulatory T cells in long-lasting Graves disease. Trimming took 6 bases from V and 10 from J, leaving 10 bases between them. The CDR3 spans 12 residues. CDR3 regions were amplified by Arm-PCR using iRepertoire HTBI primers to build TCR beta libraries. Each CDR3 protein is one row after TCRdb ran MiXCR on the multiplex PCR reads. The sample comprises over 650,000 distinct CDR3 sequences, 25% to 30% of which are singletons, and roughly 41% rests with the top ten. Findings and caveats of the study: With persistent disease, TRBV28, TRBJ1-2 and TRBJ2-5 were the favored segments. Between persistent patients, about 2,700 public clonotypes were shared, exceeding the roughly 940 shared between new patients.

Stated time point: persistent/refractory GD, antithyroid drugs over 5 years with positive TRAb. Generation of the TCR library employed RNA extracted from PBMCs. In this cohort, patients came from an endocrinology department located in Xi'an, China. Staff took roughly 9 milliliters of peripheral blood and put it into EDTA tubes. There are a few counts of this clonotype. What it binds is unknown. The clonotype was recovered from a female donor with Graves disease. This chain connects TRBV12-3 or TRBV12-4 to TRBJ1-6; D is unclear. This material consisted of peripheral blood mononuclear cells (PBMCs), taken when the disease was refractory, from a patient treated with antithyroid drugs. The CDR3 DNA reads as TGTGCCAGCAGAATCGGGGTATCACCCCTCCACTTT. Its translation is CASRIGVSPLHF.